The 24 T cell receptor beta chains in this list originate from one sample, sequenced in a study of blood T cell repertoires in COVID-19 (dated by TCRdb to about 2020). Preparation of the library involved the immunoSEQ multiplex PCR assay. TCRdb's version of the immuneACCESS table is confined to in-frame rearrangements and falls short of the full clone set. An unresolved V gene accounts for under half of the shortfall where checked; the remainder is of unknown origin. The sample profile shows about 59,000 clones; around 81% of them were found once. The ten largest account for roughly 28% of the sample. The source material was peripheral blood. The source of these receptors is an elderly woman with active or convalescent COVID-19.

V gene TRBV25-1 combines with J gene TRBJ1-1; D possibly corresponds to TRBD1 (6 bases). The CDR3 totals 15 residues. V lost 4 bases to trimming and J lost 3 bases, with 15 bases between them. Germline-derived CDR1 and CDR2 are MGHDK and SYGVNS. The CDR3 is CASSALQGRHTEAFF. The CDR3 nucleotides read TGTGCCAGCAGTGCTCTACAGGGTAGACACACTGAAGCTTTCTTT.

The gene calls are TRBV13 and TRBJ2-3, with unresolved D. CDR3 length: 16 residues. V lost 0 bases to trimming and J lost 0 bases, with 10 bases between them. Per germline, CDR1 PRHDT and CDR2 FYEKMQ (reference sequence). In DNA form, the CDR3 reads TGTGCCAGCAGCTTAGGACAAATCTCAAGCACAGATACGCAGTATTTT. It is translated as CASSLGQISSTDTQYF. Based on the CDR3 plus reference TRBV13 and TRBJ2-3, the full variable domain is AAGVIQSPRHLIKEKRETATLKCYPIPRHDTVYWYQQGPGQDPQFLISFYEKMQSDKGSIPDRFSAQQFSDYHSELNMSSLELGDSALYFCASSLGQISSTDTQYFGPGTRLTVL.

This chain links TRBV7-3 with TRBJ1-3; no firm D call. Germline V gene lookup returns CDR1 SGHTA and CDR2 FQGTGA. Trimming cost V 5 bases and J 2 bases, with 10 bases left between them. The CDR3 consists of 14 residues. The CDR3 DNA reads as TGTGCCAGCAGCCAAAGCGGAACTGGAAACACCATATATTTT. It is translated as CASSQSGTGNTIYF. The full variable domain, its missing parts supplied by reference TRBV7-3 and TRBJ1-3, is GAGVSQTPSNKVTEKGKYVELRCDPISGHTALYWYRQSLGQGPEFLIYFQGTGAADDSGLPNDRFFAVRPEGSVSTLKIQRTERGDSAVYLCASSQSGTGNTIYFGEGSWLTVV.

The CDR3 DNA is TGTGCCAGCAGGGCCAGGACAGCTCCGAACACTGAAGCTTTCTTT. This translates into CASRARTAPNTEAFF. V and J are TRBV2 and TRBJ1-1, with D possibly being TRBD1 (6 bases). V shed 6 bases and J shed 1 base, with 15 bases lying between them. The CDR3 covers 15 residues. Germline assignment: CDR1 SNHLY and CDR2 FYNNEI.

The gene calls are TRBV15 and TRBJ1-5; TRBD1 matches 9 bases. This CDR3 has 16 residues. After removal of 4 bases from V and 0 bases from J, the junction contained 4 bases not matched to a gene. Germline lookup yields CDR1 LNHNV and CDR2 YYDKDF (reference sequence). In DNA, the CDR3 is TGTGCCACCAGCACAGGGACAGGGACTAGCAATCAGCCCCAGCATTTT. It translates to CATSTGTGTSNQPQHF.

V usage is TRBV28 and J usage is TRBJ1-5; 7 bases are a match to TRBD1. With V trimmed by 3 bases and J by 0 bases, 5 bases remained unmatched. The CDR3 sequence is 16 residues long. From germline, CDR1 is MDHEN and CDR2 SYDVKM. CDR3 sequence (DNA): TGTGCCAGCAGTTTGGTGGGACAGTATAGCAATCAGCCCCAGCATTTT. It specifies CASSLVGQYSNQPQHF.

The chain's CDR3 is CASSTYFRGENEKLFF. DNA of the CDR3: TGTGCCAGTAGCACCTACTTTAGGGGTGAAAATGAAAAACTGTTTTTT. This chain connects TRBV19 to TRBJ1-4; TRBD1 is a possible D gene (5 bases). There are 16 residues in the CDR3. The germline V gene has CDR1 LNHDA and CDR2 SQIVND (reference sequence). Trimming pared 6 bases from V and 5 bases from J, leaving 19 bases between.

This chain's CDR3 is CASSRSNFTNEKLFF. CDR3 nucleotide sequence: TGTGCCAGCAGTCGGAGCAATTTTACTAATGAAAAACTGTTTTTT. This chain links TRBV27 with TRBJ1-4, with D hard to call. Germline V gene data show CDR1 as MNHEY and CDR2 as SMNVEV (reference sequence). V dropped 5 bases and J dropped 2 bases, with 12 bases sitting between them. The CDR3 loop spans 15 amino acids. The full variable domain, in which reference TRBV27 and TRBJ1-4 provide the parts outside the CDR3, is EAQVTQNPRYLITVTGKKLTVTCSQNMNHEYMSWYRQDPGLGLRQIYYSMNVEVTDKGDVPEGYKVSRKEKRNFPLILESPSPNQTSLYFCASSRSNFTNEKLFFGSGTQLSVL.

This chain uses TRBV11-2 with TRBJ1-2, with a tentative D call TRBD1 (6 bases). The germline V and J ends were trimmed by 0 bases and 8 bases, with 10 bases remaining between them. The CDR3 loop spans 13 amino acids. Germline lookup yields CDR1 SGHAT and CDR2 FQNNGV. CDR3 sequence reads: CASSLEGAGGYTF. The CDR3 DNA reads TGTGCCAGCAGCTTAGAGGGGGCTGGGGGCTACACCTTC.

J is TRBJ1-3 and V is TRBV6-2 or TRBV6-3, with 8 bases fitting TRBD1. The germline CDR1 and CDR2 sequences are MNHEY and SVGEGT. The CDR3 runs 16 residues. J lost 10 bases, V lost 6 bases, and 17 bases had no gene match. The CDR3 spells CASSPTGQGARGTIYF. DNA for the CDR3: TGTGCCAGCAGCCCTACTGGACAGGGAGCACGAGGGACCATATATTTT.

The chain recombines TRBV5-1 with TRBJ2-2; 7 nucleotides agree with TRBD1. Per the germline V gene, CDR1 is SGHRS and CDR2 is YFSETQ. The CDR3 has 14 residues. Trimming at V came to 0 bases and at J to 4 bases, leaving 0 bases not matched to a gene. In DNA, the CDR3 is TGCGCCAGCAGCTTGGACAGGGGCACCGGGGAGCTGTTTTTT. It translates to CASSLDRGTGELFF.

This chain links TRBV2 with TRBJ1-5; no reliable D call. The CDR3 runs to 13 residues. The germline V and J ends were trimmed by 6 bases and 2 bases, with 8 bases remaining between them. Germline V gene data show CDR1 as SNHLY and CDR2 as FYNNEI. The CDR3 sequence: CASREDGNQPQHF. DNA for the CDR3: TGTGCCAGCAGGGAGGATGGCAATCAGCCCCAGCATTTT. Drawing the rest from reference TRBV2 and TRBJ1-5, the complete variable domain is EPEVTQTPSHQVTQMGQEVILRCVPISNHLYFYWYRQILGQKVEFLVSFYNNEISEKSEIFDDQFSVERPDGSNFTLKIRSTKLEDSAMYFCASREDGNQPQHFGDGTRLSIL.

This clone was seen once. This sequence joins TRBV27 and TRBJ2-7; D may be TRBD2 (6 bases). This CDR3 is built from 15 residues. With 4 bases removed from V and 0 bases from J, the gap between germline ends came to 13 bases. The germline V gene has CDR1 MNHEY and CDR2 SMNVEV (reference sequence). The CDR3 sequence is CASSYGGTSSYEQYF. Here the CDR3 DNA reads TGTGCCAGCAGTTATGGCGGGACGAGCTCCTACGAGCAGTACTTC.

This clone was seen many times. The V gene is TRBV9, the J gene TRBJ2-1; 11 bases match TRBD2. The V gene's germline CDR1 is SGDLS and CDR2 YYNGEE. The CDR3 has 14 residues. Trimming removed 4 bases from V and 8 bases from J; junction bases left unmatched: 5. Here the CDR3 reads CASSSSGGVDEQFF. The CDR3 bases are TGTGCCAGCAGCAGTAGCGGGGGGGTCGATGAGCAGTTCTTC.

The J gene is TRBJ1-5, the V gene TRBV28; weak D call: TRBD1 (5 bases). The V end lost 7 bases, the J end lost 2 bases, and 21 bases lay between the germline ends. The germline V gene has CDR1 MDHEN and CDR2 SYDVKM. CDR3 length: 17 residues. CDR3 sequence: CASIPTPRDRRNQPQHF. The DNA for the CDR3 is TGTGCCAGCATCCCCACCCCGCGAGACAGACGCAATCAGCCCCAGCATTTT.

The genes are TRBV28 and TRBJ2-7; 7 positions agree with TRBD1. J was trimmed by 1 base and V by 6 bases; bases with no gene match: 6. The CDR3 totals 14 residues. Germline V gene data show CDR1 as MDHEN and CDR2 as SYDVKM. CDR3 region: CASRNRDRSYEQYF. CDR3 bases: TGTGCCAGCAGGAACCGGGACAGATCCTACGAGCAGTACTTC.

This chain links TRBV5-4 with TRBJ1-5; perhaps TRBD1 as D (5 bases). This CDR3 spans 16 amino acids. The germline gives CDR1 SGHNT, CDR2 YYREEE (reference sequence). V was shortened by 0 bases and J by 4 bases, with 14 bases between the two germline ends. CDR3 in amino acids: CASSLGGHGSNQPQHF. The CDR3 region has the DNA TGTGCCAGCAGCTTGGGCGGACATGGCAGTAATCAGCCCCAGCATTTT. The entire variable domain, with the rest obtained from reference TRBV5-4 and TRBJ1-5, is as follows: ETGVTQSPTHLIKTRGQQVTLRCSSQSGHNTVSWYQQALGQGPQFIFQYYREEENGRGNFPPRFSGLQFPNYSSELNVNALELDDSALYLCASSLGGHGSNQPQHFGDGTRLSIL.

V gene TRBV6-5 combines with J gene TRBJ2-7; 9 bases match TRBD1. Germline V gene data show CDR1 as MNHEY and CDR2 as SVGAGI. This CDR3 is 14 amino acids long. V gave up 6 bases and J gave up 4 bases; unmatched junction bases: 7. The chain's CDR3 is CASRPQGARYEQYF. Here the CDR3 DNA reads TGTGCCAGCAGGCCACAGGGGGCAAGATACGAGCAGTACTTC.

The J gene is TRBJ2-1, the V gene TRBV7-2, with a possible D match to TRBD1 (5 bases). The CDR3 loop spans 13 amino acids. Trimming pared 1 base from V and 9 bases from J, leaving 10 bases between. CDR1 is SGHTA, CDR2 FQGNSA, per germline. CDR3 DNA: TGTGCCAGCAGCTTAGGGGGCCCGGGTGAGCAGTTCTTC. Its protein product is CASSLGGPGEQFF.

The chain carries TRBV7-6 and TRBJ2-6, with a tentative D call TRBD1 (6 bases). V lost 4 bases and J 7 bases, leaving 8 bases between the germline ends. This CDR3 region has 13 residues. Germline values: CDR1 SGHVS, CDR2 FNYEAQ. CDR3 region: CASSSGQANVLTF. The DNA of the CDR3 is TGTGCCAGCAGCTCGGGACAAGCCAACGTCCTGACTTTC.

This chain uses TRBV7-2 with TRBJ1-1, with D perhaps matching TRBD1 (6 bases). Trimming cost V 3 bases and J 5 bases, with 10 bases left between them. This CDR3 is 13 amino acids long. CDR1 is SGHTA and CDR2 is FQGNSA in the germline V gene. CDR3 bases: TGTGCCAGCAGCTTCCAGGGGTTTACTGAAGCTTTCTTT. This sequence encodes CASSFQGFTEAFF.

This chain uses TRBV6-6 with TRBJ2-1; 8 bases are a match to TRBD2. The V segment lost 2 bases and the J segment 5 bases; nucleotides outside the gene matches: 2. Germline V gene data show CDR1 as MNHNY and CDR2 as SVGAGI (reference sequence). The CDR3 contains 14 residues. The CDR3 reads CASSYGGGNNEQFF. The CDR3 coding sequence is TGTGCCAGCAGTTACGGCGGGGGGAACAATGAGCAGTTCTTC.

The V gene is TRBV19, the J gene TRBJ1-2; D call uncertain. In germline, CDR1 is LNHDA, CDR2 SQIVND (reference sequence). The CDR3 spans 12 residues. With 7 bases removed from V and 6 bases from J, the gap between germline ends came to 12 bases. The CDR3 nucleotides are TGTGCCAGTACCCAAGCCCGTGATGGCTACACCTTC. Translation gives CASTQARDGYTF.

This rearrangement joins TRBV10-1 to TRBJ2-2; D uncertain. Germline V CDR1 and CDR2: WNHNN, SYGVQD (reference sequence). V was trimmed by 7 bases and J by 6 bases, leaving 9 bases between them. The CDR3 extends over 12 amino acids. CDR3 nucleotide sequence: TGCGCCAGCAAATCCTCTGCCGGGGAGCTGTTTTTT. Protein sequence: CASKSSAGELFF.